The 2 T cell receptor beta chains below all came from one sample that was sequenced in a study of T cells in Graves' hyperthyroidism and ophthalmopathy (dated by TCRdb to about 2019). Library preparation used multiplex PCR. Data came from an Illumina HiSeq 2000. The TCR beta CDR3 regions were amplified from RNA transcripts. For the first round of RT-PCR on the TCR CDR3, the HTBI primer set was used together with the Qiagen OneStep RT-PCR kit. The public reads were quality trimmed at Q25 with fastp and then assembled into clones with MiXCR by TCRdb, keeping productive beta chains. Identical CDR3 proteins give one entry, which carries the most common genes and DNA. The sample table shows some 300,000 distinct CDR3 sequences, and around 17% are seen once. The ten most abundant clones make up around 35% of the sample. Sample: blood. The source is a man aged 30-40 years with Graves' hyperthyroidism.

The chain employs TRBV5-1 and TRBJ2-2; D is uncertain. The germline gives CDR1 SGHRS, CDR2 YFSETQ. The CDR3 runs to 14 residues. Trimming took 4 bases from V and 6 from J, leaving 13 bases between them. In nucleotides, the CDR3 is TGCGCCAGCAGCCCAAAACGCGCTGCCGGGGAGCTGTTTTTT. Translation: CASSPKRAAGELFF.

The rearrangement links TRBV20-1 to TRBJ2-7, with D possibly matching TRBD1 (6 bases). This CDR3 is built from 13 residues. V was trimmed by 6 bases and J by 3 bases, leaving 15 bases between them. Germline lookup yields CDR1 DFQATT and CDR2 SNEGSKA (reference sequence). The CDR3 DNA sequence: TGCAGTGCCGAGGGGGTTCTTGGCTACGAGCAGTACTTC. The encoded protein is CSAEGVLGYEQYF.